The 24 T cell receptor beta chains presented below share a single source sample, sequenced in a study of T cell changes during pregnancy in multiple sclerosis. Libraries were prepared by immunoSEQ multiplex PCR; TCRdb keeps only in-frame clonotypes and omits some of them. The sample includes some 110,000 clones, approximately 90% of them seen just once. Sequences were derived from peripheral blood, sampled after pregnancy. All receptors derive from a female donor with multiple sclerosis, enrolled in a pregnancy study.

This sequence joins TRBV4-2 and TRBJ2-6; a possible D gene is TRBD1 (6 bases). V lost 0 bases to trimming and J lost 4 bases, with 13 bases between them. CDR1 is LGHNA and CDR2 is YNFKEQ in the germline V gene. The CDR3 loop spans 17 amino acids. As DNA, the CDR3 is TGTGCCAGCAGCCAAGACCCAGGGGCGAAGGGGGCCAACGTCCTGACTTTC. It is translated as CASSQDPGAKGANVLTF.

The sample holds one count of this clone. This chain connects TRBV6-5 to TRBJ2-5; D might be TRBD1 (5 bases). Trimming stripped 2 bases from V and 4 bases from J, with 11 bases between. The germline V gene encodes CDR1 MNHEY and CDR2 SVGAGI. CDR3 length: 14 residues. The CDR3 sequence is CASSYAGLGETQYF. The CDR3 DNA reads as TGTGCCAGCAGTTACGCAGGGTTGGGAGAGACCCAGTACTTC.

This sequence joins TRBV6-1 and TRBJ2-7; D unclear. V shed 8 bases and J shed 3 bases, with 14 bases lying between them. Germline CDR1 is MNHNS and CDR2 is SASEGT. The CDR3 spans 13 residues. CDR3 residues: CASARSPVYEQYF. The CDR3 DNA reads as TGTGCCAGCGCCCGGTCTCCTGTCTACGAGCAGTACTTC.

The chain is built from TRBV30 and TRBJ2-1; maybe TRBD2 (8 bases). Trimming pared 8 bases from V and 0 bases from J, leaving 32 bases between. CDR1 GTSNPN and CDR2 SVGIG come from the germline V gene (reference sequence). CDR3 length: 20 residues. The CDR3 protein is CAGTVRAGGRGGSSYNEQFF. In nucleotides, the CDR3 is TGTGCCGGGACAGTCCGGGCGGGGGGTAGGGGGGGGAGCTCCTACAATGAGCAGTTCTTC.

This clone showed up just once. The chain carries TRBV6-5 and TRBJ2-7; D ambiguous. CDR3 length: 12 residues. Germline V gives CDR1 MNHEY, CDR2 SVGAGI. The V and J ends lost 6 bases and 4 bases respectively, with 10 bases between them. CDR3 DNA sequence: TGTGCCAGCAGAAGCCCGTTTTACGAGCAGTACTTC. Protein sequence: CASRSPFYEQYF.

The genes are TRBV7-9 and TRBJ2-1; 7 bases line up with TRBD1. The V gene's germline CDR1 is SEHNR and CDR2 FQNEAQ (reference sequence). The CDR3 contains 15 residues. V dropped 5 bases and J dropped 7; count of bases not matched to a gene: 11. CDR3 loop: CASSITGDAGNEQFF. The CDR3, as DNA: TGTGCCAGCAGCATCACAGGGGACGCCGGTAATGAGCAGTTCTTC.

The V call is TRBV5-1, the J call TRBJ1-4, with D unresolved. This CDR3 is built from 12 residues. Trimming left V 4 bases short and J 10 bases short, with 11 bases between. The germline CDR1 and CDR2 sequences are SGHRS and YFSETQ. The CDR3 reads CASSDQVGKLFF. In DNA form, the CDR3 reads TGCGCCAGCAGCGACCAGGTGGGAAAACTGTTTTTT.

The chain links TRBV30 to TRBJ2-5; no reliable D call. The CDR3 is 12 amino acids. CDR1 and CDR2 (germline): GTSNPN, SVGIG (reference sequence). V was pared by 3 bases and J by 3 bases, with 8 bases between. Here the CDR3 DNA reads TGTGCCTGGAGCCCCCCCGAAGAGACCCAGTACTTC. Translated, it gives CAWSPPEETQYF.

V is TRBV30 and J is TRBJ1-2; 7 bases fit TRBD1. Germline CDR1 reads GTSNPN; CDR2 reads SVGIG (reference sequence). The length of the CDR3 is 12 residues. Trimming cost V 1 base and J 6 bases; bases outside gene matches: 2. CDR3 DNA sequence: TGTGCCTGGAGTGGACAGGGCGATGGCTACACCTTC. It is translated as CAWSGQGDGYTF.

V and J are TRBV19 and TRBJ1-4; D is uncertain. V dropped 5 bases and J dropped 5 bases, with 12 bases sitting between them. The CDR3 is 14 amino acids. Germline CDR1 LNHDA, CDR2 SQIVND (reference sequence). The CDR3 coding sequence is TGTGCCAGTAGTTCTCCTCCGGGAAATGAAAAACTGTTTTTT. This gives the protein CASSSPPGNEKLFF.

V is TRBV28 and J is TRBJ1-3; 7 bases are a match to TRBD1. There are 14 residues in the CDR3. The J segment lost 3 bases and the V segment lost 5 bases, leaving 4 bases of the junction unmatched. From germline, CDR1 is MDHEN and CDR2 SYDVKM. The chain's CDR3 is CASSIGTVGNTIYF. The CDR3 nucleotides read TGTGCCAGCAGTATCGGGACAGTTGGAAACACCATATATTTT.

The chain combines TRBV2 with TRBJ2-2, with 10 bases lining up with TRBD2. The CDR3 runs to 15 residues. J lost 1 base, V lost 6 bases, and 2 bases had no gene match. Germline lookup yields CDR1 SNHLY and CDR2 FYNNEI. The DNA for the CDR3 is TGTGCCAGCAGCGGACTAGCGGTGAACACCGGGGAGCTGTTTTTT. Translation gives CASSGLAVNTGELFF. Drawing the rest from reference TRBV2 and TRBJ2-2, the complete variable domain is EPEVTQTPSHQVTQMGQEVILRCVPISNHLYFYWYRQILGQKVEFLVSFYNNEISEKSEIFDDQFSVERPDGSNFTLKIRSTKLEDSAMYFCASSGLAVNTGELFFGEGSRLTVL.

The chain recombines TRBV5-1 with TRBJ2-5; possibly TRBD2 for D (6 bases). CDR1 and CDR2 from the germline V gene are SGHRS and YFSETQ. The CDR3 is 13 residues long. V was pared by 2 bases and J by 4 bases, with 9 bases between. The CDR3 coding sequence is TGCGCCAGCAGCTTTGGGACTTCAGAGACCCAGTACTTC. It codes for CASSFGTSETQYF.

The rearrangement joins TRBV27 to TRBJ2-7, with 8 bases matching TRBD2. The CDR3 length is 14 residues. CDR1 is MNHEY, CDR2 SMNVEV, per germline (reference sequence). The ends lost 7 bases at V and 5 bases at J; junction bases unmatched: 10. The CDR3 region has the DNA TGTGCCAGCACCCCCGGGACTAGTATCCACGAGCAGTACTTC. This encodes CASTPGTSIHEQYF.

Concerning this clone: One end of the junction varies from germline; a read error may be responsible. This chain uses TRBV5-4 with TRBJ2-7; D remains unclear. CDR1 SGHNT and CDR2 YYREEE come from the germline V gene (reference sequence). CDR3 length: 14 residues. CDR3 sequence reads: CASSLDTSSHEQYF. The CDR3 DNA follows: TGTGCCAGCAGCTTGGACACCTCCTCCCACGAGCAGTACTTC.

This clone was picked up one time. The chain employs TRBV5-1 and TRBJ1-1; D not certain. CDR3 length: 15 amino acids. V was trimmed by 0 bases and J by 1 base, leaving 10 bases between them. Germline assignment: CDR1 SGHRS and CDR2 YFSETQ. CDR3 loop: CASSLDFIGNTEAFF. The CDR3 bases are TGCGCCAGCAGCTTGGACTTTATCGGGAACACTGAAGCTTTCTTT.

This clone has just one count. The V gene is TRBV2, the J gene TRBJ1-2; D call uncertain. This CDR3 has 15 residues. Germline CDR1 reads SNHLY; CDR2 reads FYNNEI. Trimming took off 3 bases at V and 4 bases at J, with 15 bases between the two ends. CDR3 region: CASSDGDLPGYGYTF. The CDR3, as DNA: TGTGCCAGCAGTGATGGAGATCTCCCGGGCTATGGCTACACCTTC.

The V gene is TRBV7-2, the J gene TRBJ2-3, with 7 positions matching TRBD2. Trimming removed 5 bases from V and 1 base from J; junction bases left unmatched: 12. The CDR3 is 17 residues long. Germline assignment: CDR1 SGHTA and CDR2 FQGNSA. The CDR3 here is CASSDRVGGGRTDTQYF. The CDR3 nucleotides read TGTGCCAGCAGCGATAGGGTAGGCGGGGGACGCACAGATACGCAGTATTTT.

The rearrangement links TRBV6-1 to TRBJ2-3; possible D gene TRBD2, 6 bases. CDR1 MNHNS and CDR2 SASEGT come from the germline V gene. V dropped 5 bases and J dropped 4 bases, with 13 bases sitting between them. The CDR3 covers 14 residues. Here the CDR3 reads CASSTRPGADTQYF. The CDR3 coding sequence is TGTGCCAGCAGTACCAGGCCGGGGGCAGATACGCAGTATTTT.

The chain combines TRBV4-1 with TRBJ2-7, with 9 bases identical to TRBD1. With 3 bases clipped from V and 2 bases from J, the junction kept 11 bases outside the gene matches. The germline V gene encodes CDR1 MGHRA and CDR2 YSYEKL. This CDR3 has 17 amino acids. The CDR3 nucleotides are TGCGCCAGCAGCCACCAGGGGCCCGGACAGGGGACCTACGAGCAGTACTTC. This codes for CASSHQGPGQGTYEQYF.

This clone came up once. The CDR3: CAWSRSLAGDLLSTDTQYF. The CDR3 DNA reads TGTGCCTGGAGCCGAAGCTTAGCGGGGGATCTTCTTAGCACAGATACGCAGTATTTT. The chain uses TRBV30 and TRBJ2-3; 9 nucleotides line up with TRBD2. The V gene end was trimmed by 3 bases and the J gene end by 0 bases; junction bases not matched to a gene: 16. Germline CDR1 and CDR2: GTSNPN and SVGIG (reference sequence). This CDR3 region has 19 residues.

This chain links TRBV13 with TRBJ2-5, with 13 bases that match TRBD2. This CDR3 spans 18 amino acids. Germline V gene lookup returns CDR1 PRHDT and CDR2 FYEKMQ (reference sequence). The V and J ends lost 5 bases and 1 base, in that order; junction bases with no gene match: 10. CDR3 amino acids: CASSIPSGTSGTQETQYF. DNA for the CDR3: TGTGCCAGCAGCATCCCTTCTGGGACTAGCGGGACCCAAGAGACCCAGTACTTC.

This clone appeared a single time. This chain joins TRBV5-3 and TRBJ1-2; possible D gene TRBD1, 5 bases. TRBV5-3 counts as an open reading frame of uncertain function. This CDR3 is 14 amino acids long. V lost 3 bases and J 6 bases, leaving 15 bases between the germline ends. The CDR3 protein is CARSSGGRGDGYTF. The CDR3 DNA sequence: TGTGCCAGAAGCTCCGGGGGGAGGGGCGATGGCTACACCTTC.

The V gene is TRBV5-8, the J gene TRBJ1-4; a possible D gene is TRBD1 (5 bases). Germline CDR1 reads SGHTS; CDR2 reads YDEGEE. The V gene lost 4 bases and the J gene lost 0 bases, with 10 bases spanning the gap. This CDR3 is 15 amino acids long. The CDR3 DNA sequence: TGTGCCAGCAGCCAGACAGAGTCAACTAATGAAAAACTGTTTTTT. Protein product: CASSQTESTNEKLFF.